This T cell receptor (beta chain) was observed in a study of shared clonotypes between healthy human individuals. Study summary: CD8 memory received one plate per donor, CD8 naive two, CD4 memory three and CD4 naive three. Study-level findings and limits: Shared clonotypes: about 5% naive CD4, 3.5% to 4% naive CD8, less than 2.5% memory CD4, 0.4% memory CD8. Sequencing depth was expected to influence donor clonotype sharing.

This CDR3 has 14 residues. CDR1 is KGHSH and CDR2 is LQKENI in the germline V gene. The V and J ends lost 3 bases and 5 bases, in that order; junction bases with no gene match: 2. Points on this clone: Its antigen is undetermined. Within the sample, other DNA sequences also encode this same CDR3.

CD45RA+ naive and CD45RA-negative memory subsets were separated from CD4+ cells. Sequencing was performed with immunoSEQ multiplex PCR; in TCRdb, only in-frame clones are kept and a portion is missing. The sample lists about 2.4 million clones; 80% to 95% were seen once. V gene TRBV18 combines with J gene TRBJ2-1, with 9 bases lining up with TRBD2. This receptor was taken from a man between 18 and 29 years old in good health. Some clones in this sample may be carry-over from other donors' samples. The specimen was naive CD4+ T cells from PBMCs. Indicated subset: CD45RA+ positively selected. The CDR3 nucleotides read TGTGCCAGCTCACCGACTAGCGGAGACAATGAGCAGTTCTTC. This translates into CASSPTSGDNEQFF.